The clone carrying this T cell receptor (beta chain) showed up just a few times. The antigen is undetermined. These data come from a study of CD8 T cells in ankylosing spondylitis. Study-level results: Disease-associated clonotypes exhibited CD8+ identity and were relatively infrequent in peripheral blood.

Molecular-barcoded quantitative 5'-RACE produced these TCR beta libraries. Each CDR3 protein gets one entry after TCRdb re-called the 5' RACE reads with MiXCR. The sample gives 200,000 to 300,000 distinct CDR3 sequences, roughly 10% of which show up once; 6% to 7.5% is in the top ten. The V gene's germline CDR1 is SGHVS and CDR2 FQNEAQ. V lost 5 bases to trimming and J lost 6 bases; unmatched junction nucleotides: 26. The CDR3 is 20 amino acids. J is TRBJ2-3 and V is TRBV7-8; 7 bases are shared with TRBD2. The sequence was collected from a male donor with ankylosing spondylitis or in good health (not recorded which). The sample comprised blood, either unsorted or a sorted T cell fraction (not recorded which). This CDR3 is CASSHKKLYREAPRRDTQYF. The CDR3 nucleotides are TGTGCCAGCAGCCATAAGAAGCTATATCGGGAGGCCCCCCGGCGGGATACGCAGTATTTT.